This T cell receptor (beta chain) was retrieved from a study of blood T cell repertoires in COVID-19. Background on the study: Samples representing acute and convalescent COVID-19 were sourced from the United States, Italy and Spain.

CDR1 and CDR2 (germline): MNHEY, SVGAGI. The J segment lost 5 bases and the V segment lost 6 bases, leaving 9 bases of the junction unmatched. The CDR3 is 14 amino acids. Data came from immunoSEQ multiplex PCR; TCRdb stores just in-frame clones and leaves some out. The sample has approximately 140,000 clones, roughly 83% seen once. This clonotype originated in a man in his sixties with acute or convalescent COVID-19. The rearrangement uses TRBV6-5 and TRBJ2-5, with 7 nucleotides matching TRBD1. The specimen sequenced was peripheral blood. The CDR3 DNA sequence: TGTGCCAGCAGCCAGACAGGGCAGTTGGAGACCCAGTACTTC. Residues: CASSQTGQLETQYF.